The rows below give T cell receptor beta chains drawn from one sample of a study of blood T cell repertoires in COVID-19. Some clones are missing from TCRdb's copy, which holds only in-frame ones; the method was immunoSEQ multiplex PCR. Counted here are approximately 180,000 clones, approximately 85% occurring once; the ten biggest clones make up about 9.4%. The material sequenced was peripheral blood. The receptors were gathered from a woman of 80 years or more with acute or convalescent COVID-19. CDR3s include the opening cysteine and the closing phenylalanine or tryptophan. D genes are given only for firm matches. Part of the rows lack a size; the others show once, few, many or a class for expanded clones.

TRBJ2-7	NA	NA	TRBV7-9	TGTGCCAGCAGCTACACTAGCTACGAGCAGTACTTC	CASSYTSYEQYF
TRBJ1-2	NA	NA	TRBV2	TGTGCCAGCAGTGACGGGACACCCGATGGCTACACCTTC	CASSDGTPDGYTF
TRBJ1-1	NA	NA	TRBV18	TGTGCCAGCTCACCAGATACAGGGTGGAACACTGAAGCTTTCTTT	CASSPDTGWNTEAFF
TRBJ2-1	NA	NA	TRBV7-9	TGTGCCAGCAGGTCTGGGCACAATGAGCAGTTCTTC	CASRSGHNEQFF
TRBJ2-7	TRBD2	NA	TRBV6-5	TGTGCCAGCAGTTACTGGACTAGCGGGAGCTACGAGCAGTACTTC	CASSYWTSGSYEQYF
TRBJ2-7	NA	NA	TRBV6-5	TGTGCCAGCAGTTACTCGGTAGGGGCGGCGCAGTACTTC	CASSYSVGAAQYF
TRBJ1-4	NA	few	TRBV21-1	TGTGCCAGCATCAAAAGACAGGGGCCTCCTCCTAATGAAAAACTGTTTTTT	CASIKRQGPPPNEKLFF
TRBJ2-2	TRBD1	NA	TRBV5-1	TGCGCCAGCTGTGTGACAGGGGACACCGGGGAGCTGTTTTTT	CASCVTGDTGELFF
TRBJ1-5	NA	NA	TRBV23-1	TGCGCCAGCAGTCTCCCTTGGGCGAATCAGCCCCAGCATTTT	CASSLPWANQPQHF
TRBJ1-1	NA	many	TRBV27	TGTGCCAGCAGTTTTCGAACAGGGAACACTGAAGCTTTCTTT	CASSFRTGNTEAFF
TRBJ1-5	NA	NA	TRBV9	TGTGCCAGCAGCGTAGGAGTCATCGATCAGCCCCAGCATTTT	CASSVGVIDQPQHF
TRBJ2-2	NA	NA	TRBV6-5	TGTGCCAGCAGTTACCAAACCCTCAGAACCGGGGAGCTGTTTTTT	CASSYQTLRTGELFF
TRBJ2-7	NA	NA	TRBV19	TGTGCCAGTAGTATTCAGTTGTTCTACGAGCAGTACTTC	CASSIQLFYEQYF
TRBJ1-4	NA	NA	TRBV5-5	TGTGCCAGCAGCCTGGACAGTCCTTTTAATGAAAAACTGTTTTTT	CASSLDSPFNEKLFF
TRBJ2-5	NA	NA	TRBV9	TGTGCCAGCAGCGTAGGGCCCGACCAAGAGACCCAGTACTTC	CASSVGPDQETQYF
TRBJ1-4	TRBD1	NA	TRBV7-9	TGTGCCAGCAGCGCGGGACAGAAGGGTGAAAAACTGTTTTTT	CASSAGQKGEKLFF